The 5 T cell receptor beta chains below were found in one sample sequenced in a study of T cells of healthy individuals. TCRdb passed the 5' RACE reads through MiXCR, listing each CDR3 protein once. The sample lists about 41,000 distinct CDR3 sequences; about 4.5% were seen once. These receptors all stem from a human donor in good health.

This sequence joins TRBV2 and TRBJ2-2; TRBD2 agrees at 10 bases. Germline V gene data show CDR1 as SNHLY and CDR2 as FYNNEI. Trimming at V came to 7 bases and at J to 4 bases, leaving 9 bases not matched to a gene. This CDR3 comprises 16 residues. The CDR3 sequence is CASIMLAGDITGELFF. The DNA of the CDR3 is TGTGCCAGCATTATGCTAGCGGGAGATATCACCGGGGAGCTGTTTTTT.

This clonotype was counted at least ten times. This rearrangement joins TRBV4-2 to TRBJ1-2; 7 nucleotides align to TRBD1. This CDR3 is 15 amino acids long. Germline assignment: CDR1 LGHNA and CDR2 YNFKEQ. V trimming: 0 bases; J trimming: 5 bases; junction bases outside the gene matches: 6. This chain's CDR3 is CASSQDPSTGYGYTF. CDR3 bases: TGTGCCAGCAGCCAAGACCCCTCGACAGGGTATGGCTACACCTTC.

This clonotype has ten or more counts. The chain employs TRBV4-3 and TRBJ2-7; TRBD1 matches 7 bases. CDR3 length: 15 residues. V shed 4 bases, J shed 2 bases, and the junction held 8 bases outside the gene matches. From germline, CDR1 is LGHNA and CDR2 YSLEER. In DNA form, the CDR3 reads TGCGCCAGCAGCCCCTGGACAGGTCCTCCCTACGAGCAGTACTTC. It specifies CASSPWTGPPYEQYF.

This clonotype was counted ten times or more. The gene calls are TRBV12-3 or TRBV12-4 and TRBJ1-1; the D gene is possibly TRBD1 (6 bases). Deletions cut 3 bases from V and 3 bases from J, with 20 bases between. The CDR3 has 17 amino acids. The CDR3 spells CASSFDGGELVYTEAFF. The DNA for the CDR3 is TGTGCCAGCAGTTTTGACGGGGGCGAATTGGTGTACACTGAAGCTTTCTTT.

This clonotype showed up just a few times. The chain couples TRBV2 to TRBJ2-3, with 8 bases lining up with TRBD1. The length of the CDR3 is 15 residues. CDR1 and CDR2 from the germline V gene are SNHLY and FYNNEI. The V segment lost 4 bases and the J segment 3 bases; nucleotides outside the gene matches: 6. The CDR3 nucleotides are TGTGCCAGCAGTGCCGACAGGGGCTCTACAGATACGCAGTATTTT. Amino acids: CASSADRGSTDTQYF.